The sample holds many counts of the clone carrying this TCR beta chain. V lost 2 bases, J lost 5 bases, and 15 bases lay in between. The CDR3 covers 16 residues. Looked up from germline, CDR1 is KGHSH and CDR2 is LQKENI. TCRdb re-derived calls from the 5' RACE reads in MiXCR, one entry per CDR3 protein. The sample lists 150,000 to 200,000 distinct CDR3 sequences; roughly 20% were seen once. The data stem from a study of CD8 T cells in ankylosing spondylitis. V and J are TRBV18 and TRBJ2-2, with D possibly TRBD1 on 6 matching bases. The sequence was obtained from a male donor under 30 with ankylosing spondylitis or in good health (not recorded which). The sample was blood, either unsorted or a sorted T cell fraction (not recorded which). CDR3 coding DNA: TGTGCCAGCTCACCAGAGGCAGGGGCAGAAACCGGGGAGCTGTTTTTT. Its protein product is CASSPEAGAETGELFF.